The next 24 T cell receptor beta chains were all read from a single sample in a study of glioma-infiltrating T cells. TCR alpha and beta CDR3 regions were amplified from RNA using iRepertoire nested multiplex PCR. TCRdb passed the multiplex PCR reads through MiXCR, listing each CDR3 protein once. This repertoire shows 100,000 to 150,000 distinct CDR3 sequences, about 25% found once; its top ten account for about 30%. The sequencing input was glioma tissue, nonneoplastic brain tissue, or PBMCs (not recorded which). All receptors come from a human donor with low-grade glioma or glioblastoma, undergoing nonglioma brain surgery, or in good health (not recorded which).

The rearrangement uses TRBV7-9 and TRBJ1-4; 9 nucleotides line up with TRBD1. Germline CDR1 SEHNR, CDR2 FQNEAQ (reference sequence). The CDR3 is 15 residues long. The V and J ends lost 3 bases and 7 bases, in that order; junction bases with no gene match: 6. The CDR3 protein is CASSFDRGSGEKLFF. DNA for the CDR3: TGTGCCAGCAGCTTCGACAGGGGGTCCGGTGAAAAACTGTTTTTT.

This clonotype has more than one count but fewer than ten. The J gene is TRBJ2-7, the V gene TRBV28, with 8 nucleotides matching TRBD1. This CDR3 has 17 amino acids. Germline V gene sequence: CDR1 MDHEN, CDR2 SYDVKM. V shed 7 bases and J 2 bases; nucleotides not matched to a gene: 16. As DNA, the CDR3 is TGTGCCAGCACTTCCTACCCCGGGACAGGTCTGGCCTACGAGCAGTACGTC. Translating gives CASTSYPGTGLAYEQYV.

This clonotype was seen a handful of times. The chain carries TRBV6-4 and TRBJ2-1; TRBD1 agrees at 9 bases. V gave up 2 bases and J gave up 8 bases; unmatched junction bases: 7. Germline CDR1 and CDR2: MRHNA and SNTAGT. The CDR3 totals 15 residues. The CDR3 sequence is CASSDPGTGRHEQFF. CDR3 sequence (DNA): TGTGCCAGCAGTGACCCCGGGACAGGGAGGCATGAGCAGTTCTTC.

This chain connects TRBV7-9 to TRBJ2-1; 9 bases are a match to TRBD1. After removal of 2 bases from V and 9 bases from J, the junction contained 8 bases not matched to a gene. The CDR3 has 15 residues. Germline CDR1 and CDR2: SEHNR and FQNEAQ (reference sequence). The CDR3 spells CASSLYGQGTTEQFF. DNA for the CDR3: TGTGCCAGCAGCTTATACGGACAGGGGACGACTGAGCAGTTCTTC. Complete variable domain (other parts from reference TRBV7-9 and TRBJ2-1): DTGVSQNPRHKITKRGQNVTFRCDPISEHNRLYWYRQTLGQGPEFLTYFQNEAQLEKSRLLSDRFSAERPKGSFSTLEIQRTEQGDSAMYLCASSLYGQGTTEQFFGPGTRLTVL.

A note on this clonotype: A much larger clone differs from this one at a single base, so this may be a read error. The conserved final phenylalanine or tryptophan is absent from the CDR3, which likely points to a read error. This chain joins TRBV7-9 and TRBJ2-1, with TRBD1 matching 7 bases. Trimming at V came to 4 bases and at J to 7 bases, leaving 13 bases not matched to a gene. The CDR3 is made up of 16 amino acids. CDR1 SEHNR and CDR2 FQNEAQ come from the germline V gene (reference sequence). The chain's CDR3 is CASSSIRQGRWNEQFL. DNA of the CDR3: TGTGCCAGCAGCTCTATAAGACAGGGTCGGTGGAATGAGCAGTTCCTC.

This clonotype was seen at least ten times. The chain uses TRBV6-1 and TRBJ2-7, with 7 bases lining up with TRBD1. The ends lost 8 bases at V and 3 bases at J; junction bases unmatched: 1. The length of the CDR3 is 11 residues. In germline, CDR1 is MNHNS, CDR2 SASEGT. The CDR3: CASGTDYEQYV. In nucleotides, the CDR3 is TGTGCCAGCGGGACAGACTACGAGCAGTACGTC.

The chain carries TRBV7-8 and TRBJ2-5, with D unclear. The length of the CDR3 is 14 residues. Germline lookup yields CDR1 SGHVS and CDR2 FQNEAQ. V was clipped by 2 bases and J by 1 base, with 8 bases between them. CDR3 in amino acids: CASSLRVVQETQYF. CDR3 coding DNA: TGTGCCAGCAGCTTACGGGTAGTCCAAGAGACCCAGTACTTC. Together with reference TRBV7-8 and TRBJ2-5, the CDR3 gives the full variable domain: GAGVSQSPRYKVAKRGQDVALRCDPISGHVSLFWYQQALGQGPEFLTYFQNEAQLDKSGLPSDRFFAERPEGSVSTLKIQRTQQEDSAVYLCASSLRVVQETQYFGPGTRLLVL.

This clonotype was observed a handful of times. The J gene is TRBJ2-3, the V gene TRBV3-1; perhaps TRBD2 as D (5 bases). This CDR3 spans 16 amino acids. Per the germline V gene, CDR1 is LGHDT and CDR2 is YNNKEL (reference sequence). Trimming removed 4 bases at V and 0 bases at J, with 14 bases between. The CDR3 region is CASSPLEDPSTDTQYF. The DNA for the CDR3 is TGTGCCAGCAGCCCTCTGGAGGACCCTAGCACAGATACGCAGTATTTT.

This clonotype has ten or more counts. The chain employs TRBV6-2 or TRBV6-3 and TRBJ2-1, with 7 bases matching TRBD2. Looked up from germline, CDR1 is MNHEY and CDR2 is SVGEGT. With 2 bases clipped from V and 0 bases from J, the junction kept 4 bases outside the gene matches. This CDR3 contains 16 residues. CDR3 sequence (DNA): TGTGCCAGCAGTTACAGCTGGGGGGGCTCCTACAATGAGCAGTTCTTC. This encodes CASSYSWGGSYNEQFF.

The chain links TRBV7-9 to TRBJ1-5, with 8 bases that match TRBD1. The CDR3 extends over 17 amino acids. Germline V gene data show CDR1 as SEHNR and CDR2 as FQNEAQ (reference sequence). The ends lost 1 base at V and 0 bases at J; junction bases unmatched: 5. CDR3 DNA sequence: TGTGCCAGCAGCTTAGGGACAGGGAACTATAGCAATCAGCCCCAGCATTTT. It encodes CASSLGTGNYSNQPQHF.

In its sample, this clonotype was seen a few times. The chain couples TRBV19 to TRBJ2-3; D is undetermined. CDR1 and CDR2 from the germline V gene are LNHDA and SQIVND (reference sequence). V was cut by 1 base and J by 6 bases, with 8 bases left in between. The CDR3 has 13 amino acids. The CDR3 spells CASSIGVSDTQYF. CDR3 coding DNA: TGTGCCAGTAGTATAGGGGTTTCGGATACGCAGTATTTT.

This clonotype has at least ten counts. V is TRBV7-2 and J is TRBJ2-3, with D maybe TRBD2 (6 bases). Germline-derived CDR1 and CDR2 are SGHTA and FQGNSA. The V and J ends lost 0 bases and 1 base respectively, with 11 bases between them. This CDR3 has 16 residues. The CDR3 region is CASSLAGGARTDTQYF. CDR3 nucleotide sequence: TGTGCCAGCAGCTTAGCGGGCGGGGCCCGCACAGATACGCAGTATTTT.

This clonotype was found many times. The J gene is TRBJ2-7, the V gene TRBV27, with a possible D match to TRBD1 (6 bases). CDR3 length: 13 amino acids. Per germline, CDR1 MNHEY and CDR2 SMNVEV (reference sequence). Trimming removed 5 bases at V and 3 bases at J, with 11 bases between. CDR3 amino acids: CASSPTGFYEQYV. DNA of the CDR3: TGTGCCAGCAGTCCGACAGGATTCTACGAGCAGTACGTC.

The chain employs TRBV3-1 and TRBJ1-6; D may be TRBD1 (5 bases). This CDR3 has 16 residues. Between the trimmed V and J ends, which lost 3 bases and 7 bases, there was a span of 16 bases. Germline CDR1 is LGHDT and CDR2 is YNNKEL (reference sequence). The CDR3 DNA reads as TGTGCCAGCAGCCAGTCCGCGACAACAGGAAATTCACCCCTCCACTTT. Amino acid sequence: CASSQSATTGNSPLHF.

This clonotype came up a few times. The CDR3 DNA reads TGTGCCAGCAGCTTAGGGGGAGGCCCACCGAGTGGGGAGCTGTTTTTT. It codes for CASSLGGGPPSGELFF. This rearrangement joins TRBV7-2 to TRBJ2-2; D is possibly TRBD2 (6 bases). This CDR3 is 16 amino acids long. The germline V gene has CDR1 SGHTA and CDR2 FQGNSA. Between the trimmed V and J ends, which lost 1 base and 8 bases, there was a span of 17 bases.

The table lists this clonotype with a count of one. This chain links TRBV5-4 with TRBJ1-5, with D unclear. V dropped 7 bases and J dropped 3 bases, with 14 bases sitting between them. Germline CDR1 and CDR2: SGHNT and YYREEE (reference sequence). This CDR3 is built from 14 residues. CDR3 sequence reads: CASGRLGDNQPQHF. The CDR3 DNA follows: TGTGCCAGCGGCCGCCTCGGGGACAATCAGCCCCAGCATTTT.

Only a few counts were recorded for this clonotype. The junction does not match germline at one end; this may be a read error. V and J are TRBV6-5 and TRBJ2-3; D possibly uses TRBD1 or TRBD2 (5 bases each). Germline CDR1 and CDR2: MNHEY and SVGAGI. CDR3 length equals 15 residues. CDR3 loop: CAISGGWPSTDTQYF. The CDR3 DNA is TGTGCCATCAGTGGGGGATGGCCCTCCACAGATACGCAGTATTTT.

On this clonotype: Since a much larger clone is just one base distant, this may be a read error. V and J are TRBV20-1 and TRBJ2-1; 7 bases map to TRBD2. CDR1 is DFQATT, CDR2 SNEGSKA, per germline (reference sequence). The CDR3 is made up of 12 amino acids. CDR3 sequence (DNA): TGCAGTGCTGGAAAGACTAGCAATGAGCACTTCTTC. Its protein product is CSAGKTSNEHFF.

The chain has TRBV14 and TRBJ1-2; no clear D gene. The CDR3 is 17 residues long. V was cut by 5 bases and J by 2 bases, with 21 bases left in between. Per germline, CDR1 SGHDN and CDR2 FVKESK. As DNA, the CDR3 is TGTGCCAGCAGCGACAAGAAGTTTCCGGAGTACAACTATGGCTACACCTTC. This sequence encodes CASSDKKFPEYNYGYTF.

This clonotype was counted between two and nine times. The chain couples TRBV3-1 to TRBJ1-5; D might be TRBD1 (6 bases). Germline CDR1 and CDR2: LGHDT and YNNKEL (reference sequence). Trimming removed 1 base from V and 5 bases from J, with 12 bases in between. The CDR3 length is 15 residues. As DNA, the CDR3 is TGTGCCAGCAGCCAAGTTCGGGGGGCTGATCAGCCCCAGCATTTT. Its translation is CASSQVRGADQPQHF. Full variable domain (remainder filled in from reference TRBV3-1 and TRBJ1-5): DTAVSQTPKYLVTQMGNDKSIKCEQNLGHDTMYWYKQDSKKFLKIMFSYNNKELIINETVPNRFSPKSPDKAHLNLHINSLELGDSAVYFCASSQVRGADQPQHFGDGTRLSIL.

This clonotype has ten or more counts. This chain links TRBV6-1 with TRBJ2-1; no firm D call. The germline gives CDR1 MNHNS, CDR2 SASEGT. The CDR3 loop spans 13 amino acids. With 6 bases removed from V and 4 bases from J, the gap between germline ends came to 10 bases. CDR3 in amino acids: CASSPTGYNEQFF. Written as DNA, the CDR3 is TGTGCCAGCAGCCCAACGGGTTACAATGAGCAGTTCTTC.

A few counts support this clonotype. The DNA for the CDR3 is TGCGCCAGCAGCCAAGACTCAGCGGGGGGGGGCGATGAGCAGTTCTTC. Residues: CASSQDSAGGGDEQFF. This rearrangement joins TRBV4-1 to TRBJ2-1, with 10 positions matching TRBD2. CDR3 length: 16 amino acids. Trimming took 0 bases from V and 8 from J; bases not matched to a gene: 7. Germline CDR1 is MGHRA and CDR2 is YSYEKL.

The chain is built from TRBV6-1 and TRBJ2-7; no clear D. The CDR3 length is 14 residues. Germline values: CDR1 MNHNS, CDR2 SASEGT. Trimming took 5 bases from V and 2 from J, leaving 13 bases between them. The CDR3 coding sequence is TGTGCCAGCAGTTCCGCCGGGCACCCCTACGAGCAGTACGTC. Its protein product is CASSSAGHPYEQYV.

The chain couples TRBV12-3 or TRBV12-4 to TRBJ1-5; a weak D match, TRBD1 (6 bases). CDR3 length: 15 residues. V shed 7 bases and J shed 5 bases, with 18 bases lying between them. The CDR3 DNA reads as TGTGCCAGCATCCTAAGTAGAGGGGGAGATCAGCCCCAGCATTTT. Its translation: CASILSRGGDQPQHF.